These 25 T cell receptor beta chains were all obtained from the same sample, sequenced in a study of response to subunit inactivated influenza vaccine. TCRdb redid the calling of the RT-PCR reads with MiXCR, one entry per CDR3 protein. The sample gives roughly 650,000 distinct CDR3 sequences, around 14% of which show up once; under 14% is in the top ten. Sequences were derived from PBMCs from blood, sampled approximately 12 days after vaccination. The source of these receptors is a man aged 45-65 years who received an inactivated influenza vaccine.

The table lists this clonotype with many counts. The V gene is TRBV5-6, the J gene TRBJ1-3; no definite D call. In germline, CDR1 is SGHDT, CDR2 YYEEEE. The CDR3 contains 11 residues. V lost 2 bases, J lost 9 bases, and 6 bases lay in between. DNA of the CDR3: TGTGCCAGCAGCTTCGGTAGCACCATATATTTT. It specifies CASSFGSTIYF. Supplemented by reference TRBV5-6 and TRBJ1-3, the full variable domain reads DAGVTQSPTHLIKTRGQQVTLRCSPKSGHDTVSWYQQALGQGPQFIFQYYEEEERQRGNFPDRFSGHQFPNYSSELNVNALLLGDSALYLCASSFGSTIYFGEGSWLTVV.

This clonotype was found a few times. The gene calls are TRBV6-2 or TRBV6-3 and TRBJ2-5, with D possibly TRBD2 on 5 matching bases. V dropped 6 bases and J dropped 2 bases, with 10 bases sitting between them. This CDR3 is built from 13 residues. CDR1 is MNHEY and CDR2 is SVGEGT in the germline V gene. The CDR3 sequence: CASRQAAQETQYF. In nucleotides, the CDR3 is TGTGCCAGCAGGCAAGCGGCGCAAGAGACCCAGTACTTC.

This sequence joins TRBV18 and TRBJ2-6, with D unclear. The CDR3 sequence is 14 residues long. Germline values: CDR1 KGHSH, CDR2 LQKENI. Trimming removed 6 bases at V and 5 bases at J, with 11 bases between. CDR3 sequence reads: CASSPGSRANVLTF. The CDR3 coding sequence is TGTGCCAGCTCCCCAGGTTCTAGGGCCAACGTCCTGACTTTC.

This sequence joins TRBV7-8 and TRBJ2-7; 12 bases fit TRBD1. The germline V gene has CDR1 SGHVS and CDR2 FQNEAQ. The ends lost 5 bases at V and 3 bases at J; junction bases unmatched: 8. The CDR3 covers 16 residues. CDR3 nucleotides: TGTGCCAGCAGCCCGGGACAGGGGGCAGGATTCTACGAGCAGTACTTC. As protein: CASSPGQGAGFYEQYF.

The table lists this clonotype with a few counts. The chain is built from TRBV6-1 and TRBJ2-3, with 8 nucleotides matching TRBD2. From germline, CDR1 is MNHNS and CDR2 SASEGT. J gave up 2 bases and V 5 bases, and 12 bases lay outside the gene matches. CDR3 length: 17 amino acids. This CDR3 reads CASSPFPPGGATDTQYF. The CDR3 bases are TGTGCCAGCAGTCCCTTCCCCCCCGGGGGGGCCACAGATACGCAGTATTTT.

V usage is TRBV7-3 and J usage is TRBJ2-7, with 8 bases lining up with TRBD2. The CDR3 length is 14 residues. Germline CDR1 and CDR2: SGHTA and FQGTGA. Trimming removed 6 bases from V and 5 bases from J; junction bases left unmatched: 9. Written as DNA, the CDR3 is TGTGCCAGCAGTCTCGCCGGGGGGGCGGACGAGCAGTACTTC. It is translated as CASSLAGGADEQYF.

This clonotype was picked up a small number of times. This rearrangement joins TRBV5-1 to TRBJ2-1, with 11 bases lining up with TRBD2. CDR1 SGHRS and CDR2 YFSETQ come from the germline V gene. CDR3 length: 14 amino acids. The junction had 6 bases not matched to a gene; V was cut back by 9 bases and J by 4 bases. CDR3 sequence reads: CATDTSGSYNEQFF. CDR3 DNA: TGCGCCACCGATACTAGCGGGAGTTACAATGAGCAGTTCTTC.

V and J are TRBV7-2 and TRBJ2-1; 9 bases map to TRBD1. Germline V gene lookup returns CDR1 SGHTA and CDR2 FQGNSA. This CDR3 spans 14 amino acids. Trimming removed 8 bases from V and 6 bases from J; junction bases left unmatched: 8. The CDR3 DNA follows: TGTGCCAGCGGTGGACAGGGGAGAGTCAATGAGCAGTTCTTC. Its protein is CASGGQGRVNEQFF.

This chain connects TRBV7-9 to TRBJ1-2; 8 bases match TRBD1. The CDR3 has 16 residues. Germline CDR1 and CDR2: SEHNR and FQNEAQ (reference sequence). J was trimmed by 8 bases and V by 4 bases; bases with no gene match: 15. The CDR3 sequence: CASSSSTGGAVEGYTF. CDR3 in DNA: TGTGCCAGCAGCTCATCTACAGGGGGAGCAGTTGAAGGCTACACCTTC.

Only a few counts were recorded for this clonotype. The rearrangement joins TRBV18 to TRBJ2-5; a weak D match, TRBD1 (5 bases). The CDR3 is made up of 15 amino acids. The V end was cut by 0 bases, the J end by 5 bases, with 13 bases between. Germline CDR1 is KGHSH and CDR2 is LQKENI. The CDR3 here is CASSPPGQVGETQYF. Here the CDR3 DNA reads TGTGCCAGCTCACCACCGGGGCAGGTCGGGGAGACCCAGTACTTC.

The DNA for the CDR3 is TGTGCCAGCAGCCAAGGGCTAGCGGACTTTGCGACCCAGTACTTC. Its translation is CASSQGLADFATQYF. The chain uses TRBV7-2 and TRBJ2-5, with TRBD2 matching 7 bases. J lost 7 bases, V lost 5 bases, and 13 bases had no gene match. CDR1 is SGHTA, CDR2 FQGNSA, per germline. The CDR3 sequence is 15 residues long.

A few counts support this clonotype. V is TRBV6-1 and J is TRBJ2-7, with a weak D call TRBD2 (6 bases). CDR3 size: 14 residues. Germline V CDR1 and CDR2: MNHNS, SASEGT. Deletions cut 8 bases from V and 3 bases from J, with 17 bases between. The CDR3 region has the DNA TGTGCCAGCTCCTCCCAGAGGGGAGGCTACGAGCAGTACTTC. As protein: CASSSQRGGYEQYF.

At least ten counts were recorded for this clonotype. The CDR3 here is CASSQGTGYEQYF. The CDR3 nucleotides are TGCGCCAGCAGCCAAGGGACAGGGTACGAGCAGTACTTC. The rearrangement links TRBV4-1 to TRBJ2-7, with 8 bases lining up with TRBD1. Trimming took 1 base from V and 4 from J; bases not matched to a gene: 0. The length of the CDR3 is 13 residues. Germline lookup yields CDR1 MGHRA and CDR2 YSYEKL.

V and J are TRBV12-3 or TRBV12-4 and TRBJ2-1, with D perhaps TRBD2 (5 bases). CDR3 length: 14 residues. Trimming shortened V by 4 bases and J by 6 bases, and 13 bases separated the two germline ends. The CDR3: CASSSLLAGNEQFF. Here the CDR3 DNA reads TGTGCCAGCAGTTCCCTGCTAGCAGGCAATGAGCAGTTCTTC.

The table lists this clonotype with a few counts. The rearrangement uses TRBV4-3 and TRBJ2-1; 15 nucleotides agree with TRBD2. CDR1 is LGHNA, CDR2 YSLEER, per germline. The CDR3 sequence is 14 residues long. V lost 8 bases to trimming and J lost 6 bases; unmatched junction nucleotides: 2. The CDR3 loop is CASGTSGGINEQFF. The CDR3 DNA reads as TGCGCCAGCGGGACTAGCGGGGGGATCAATGAGCAGTTCTTC.

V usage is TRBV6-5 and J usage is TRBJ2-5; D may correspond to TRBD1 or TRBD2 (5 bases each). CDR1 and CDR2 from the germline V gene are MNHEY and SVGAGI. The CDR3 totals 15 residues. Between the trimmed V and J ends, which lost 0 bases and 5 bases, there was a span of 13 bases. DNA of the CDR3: TGTGCCAGCAGTTACTCCTTGGGACCGGGGGAGACCCAGTACTTC. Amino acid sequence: CASSYSLGPGETQYF.

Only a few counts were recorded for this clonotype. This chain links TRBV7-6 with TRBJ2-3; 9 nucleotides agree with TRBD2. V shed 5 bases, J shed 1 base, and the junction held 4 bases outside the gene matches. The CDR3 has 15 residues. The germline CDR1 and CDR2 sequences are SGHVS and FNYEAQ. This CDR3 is CASSAGGVGTDTQYF. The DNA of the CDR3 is TGTGCCAGCAGCGCGGGGGGGGTAGGCACAGATACGCAGTATTTT.

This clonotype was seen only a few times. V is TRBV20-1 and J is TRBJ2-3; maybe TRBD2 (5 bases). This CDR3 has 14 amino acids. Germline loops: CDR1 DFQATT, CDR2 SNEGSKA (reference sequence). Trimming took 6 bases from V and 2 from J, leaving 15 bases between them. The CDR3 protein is CSAWWGANTDTQYF. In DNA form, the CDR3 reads TGCAGTGCGTGGTGGGGAGCTAACACAGATACGCAGTATTTT.

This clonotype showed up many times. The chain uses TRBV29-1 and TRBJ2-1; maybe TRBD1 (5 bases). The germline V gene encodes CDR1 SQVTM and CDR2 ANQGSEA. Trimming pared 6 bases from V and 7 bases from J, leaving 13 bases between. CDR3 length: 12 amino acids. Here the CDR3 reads CSVGRAGNEQFF. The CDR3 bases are TGCAGCGTGGGGCGAGCCGGGAATGAGCAGTTCTTC.

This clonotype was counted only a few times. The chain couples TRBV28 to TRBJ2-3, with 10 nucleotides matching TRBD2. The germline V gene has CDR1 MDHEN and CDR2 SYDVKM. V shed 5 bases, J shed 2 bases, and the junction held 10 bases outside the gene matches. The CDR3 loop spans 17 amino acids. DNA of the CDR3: TGTGCCAGCAGTAGCGGGGGGGCCTTTCCCTCCACAGATACGCAGTATTTT. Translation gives CASSSGGAFPSTDTQYF.

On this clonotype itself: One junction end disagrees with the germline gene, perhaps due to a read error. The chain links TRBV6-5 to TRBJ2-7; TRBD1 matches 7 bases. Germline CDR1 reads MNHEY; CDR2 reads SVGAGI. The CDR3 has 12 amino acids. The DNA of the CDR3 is TGTGCCAGCAGTCTACACCGGACAGGAGGACACTTC. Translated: CASSLHRTGGHF.

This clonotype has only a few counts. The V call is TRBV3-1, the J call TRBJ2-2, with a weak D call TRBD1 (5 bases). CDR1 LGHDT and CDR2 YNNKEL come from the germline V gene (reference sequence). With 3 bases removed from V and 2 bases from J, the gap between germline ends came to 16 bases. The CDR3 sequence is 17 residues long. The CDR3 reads CASSHMQGRTNTGELFF. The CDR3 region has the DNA TGTGCCAGCAGCCATATGCAGGGAAGAACCAACACCGGGGAGCTGTTTTTT.

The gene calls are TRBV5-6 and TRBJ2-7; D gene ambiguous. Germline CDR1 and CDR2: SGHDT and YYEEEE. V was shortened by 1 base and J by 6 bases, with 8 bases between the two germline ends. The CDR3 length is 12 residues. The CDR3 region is CASSLPSSEQYF. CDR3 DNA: TGTGCCAGCAGCTTGCCGAGCTCCGAGCAGTACTTC.

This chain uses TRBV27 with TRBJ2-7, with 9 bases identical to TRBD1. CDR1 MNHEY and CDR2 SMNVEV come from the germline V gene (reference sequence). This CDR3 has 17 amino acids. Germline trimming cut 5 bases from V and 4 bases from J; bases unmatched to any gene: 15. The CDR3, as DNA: TGTGCCAGCAGTCGATTTGGGATAGGACAGGGGCAATACGAGCAGTACTTC. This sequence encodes CASSRFGIGQGQYEQYF.

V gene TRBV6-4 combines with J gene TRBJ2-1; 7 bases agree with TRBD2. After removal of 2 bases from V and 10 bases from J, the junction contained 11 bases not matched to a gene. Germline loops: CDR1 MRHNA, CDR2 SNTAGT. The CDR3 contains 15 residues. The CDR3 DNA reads TGTGCCAGCAGTGACAAAGCGGGACCCTACAGGGAGCAGTTCTTC. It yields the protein CASSDKAGPYREQFF.